The 9 T cell receptor beta chains in this list originate from one sample, sequenced in a study of identifying expanded T cells in peripheral blood. TCRdb's table, derived via immunoSEQ multiplex PCR, lists solely in-frame clones and lacks some. This sample has approximately 80,000 clones; almost 85% occur once, and the top ten carry 18%. The sequenced material came from blood. The receptors derive from a person aged 18 to 69 in good health.

The chain employs TRBV9 and TRBJ2-5, with 8 bases lining up with TRBD2. Germline V gives CDR1 SGDLS, CDR2 YYNGEE. J was trimmed by 5 bases and V by 3 bases; bases with no gene match: 9. The CDR3 is 15 residues long. CDR3 DNA: TGTGCCAGCAGCGAAAGAGGGGCGGGAGGCGAGACCCAGTACTTC. Its translation is CASSERGAGGETQYF. Full variable domain (outside the CDR3, taken from reference TRBV9 and TRBJ2-5): DSGVTQTPKHLITATGQRVTLRCSPRSGDLSVYWYQQSLDQGLQFLIQYYNGEERAKGNILERFSAQQFPDLHSELNLSSLELGDSALYFCASSERGAGGETQYFGPGTRLLVL.

This chain connects TRBV20-1 to TRBJ2-1; no reliable D call. The V gene lost 6 bases and the J gene lost 6 bases, with 9 bases spanning the gap. Germline CDR1 reads DFQATT; CDR2 reads SNEGSKA (reference sequence). The length of the CDR3 is 11 residues. CDR3 coding DNA: TGCAGTGCCCTCCTGGGCAATGAGCAGTTCTTC. Its translation is CSALLGNEQFF.

The chain's CDR3 is CASSALGGRFQETQYF. The CDR3 DNA sequence: TGTGCCAGCAGCGCCCTCGGGGGGCGCTTCCAAGAGACCCAGTACTTC. The chain couples TRBV7-2 to TRBJ2-5, with D tentatively TRBD2 (7 bases). Germline CDR1 reads SGHTA; CDR2 reads FQGNSA. The CDR3 spans 16 residues. Deletions cut 5 bases from V and 1 base from J, with 17 bases between.

The chain joins TRBV28 to TRBJ2-1; D is possibly TRBD1 (6 bases). The CDR3 contains 13 residues. Germline CDR1 MDHEN, CDR2 SYDVKM. Trimming took off 8 bases at V and 6 bases at J, with 14 bases between the two ends. The CDR3 spells CASRLGQPNEQFF. CDR3 coding DNA: TGTGCCAGCCGACTGGGACAACCCAATGAGCAGTTCTTC.

The CDR3 coding sequence is TGTGCCAGCAGTTTTCGGCCTGGGGTGTACAATGAGCAGTTCTTC. It translates to CASSFRPGVYNEQFF. The V and J genes are TRBV28 and TRBJ2-1; D not certain. The ends were cut back, 3 bases at V and 4 bases at J, with 13 bases in the middle. This CDR3 contains 15 residues. CDR1 is MDHEN, CDR2 SYDVKM, per germline.

The rearrangement joins TRBV27 to TRBJ2-7; 9 bases line up with TRBD2. The CDR3 extends over 15 amino acids. Germline CDR1 and CDR2: MNHEY and SMNVEV (reference sequence). The junction had 7 bases not matched to a gene; V was cut back by 5 bases and J by 2 bases. The CDR3 DNA reads as TGTGCCAGCAGTCCCCGTATAGCGGGGGCCTACGAGCAGTACTTC. Translation gives CASSPRIAGAYEQYF.

This clone has only one observation. DNA for the CDR3: TGTGCCAGCGACCGAGGGGACATGAACACTGAAGCTTTCTTT. Translation: CASDRGDMNTEAFF. The V gene is TRBV9, the J gene TRBJ1-1; perhaps TRBD1 as D (6 bases). Germline V gene lookup returns CDR1 SGDLS and CDR2 YYNGEE. V lost 7 bases and J lost 0, with 13 bases in between. The CDR3 totals 14 residues.

The rearrangement links TRBV25-1 to TRBJ2-6; no reliable D call. Germline CDR1 is MGHDK and CDR2 is SYGVNS. The V gene lost 7 bases and the J gene lost 0 bases, with 13 bases spanning the gap. There are 16 residues in the CDR3. This chain's CDR3 is CASIPAGPSGANVLTF. The CDR3 DNA reads as TGTGCCAGCATCCCCGCCGGACCCTCTGGGGCCAACGTCCTGACTTTC.

V is TRBV19 and J is TRBJ2-5; TRBD1 aligns across 7 bases. CDR3 size: 15 residues. The trim removed 5 bases at V and 0 bases at J, leaving 6 bases unmatched. Germline values: CDR1 LNHDA, CDR2 SQIVND (reference sequence). The CDR3, as DNA: TGTGCCAGTAGTCTTATGACAGGGAACCAAGAGACCCAGTACTTC. Translation: CASSLMTGNQETQYF.